The subject of this entry is one T cell receptor beta chain. Its target is unknown. The entry originates in a study of blood T cells in healthy people across ages. Study-wide points: A strong correlation between TCR beta diversity and naive T cell percentage was seen. More naive CD4+ cells and higher diversity marked long-lived donors relative to aged donors.

The CDR3 length is 15 residues. Per the germline V gene, CDR1 is KGHDR and CDR2 is SFDVKD. Trimming stripped 4 bases from V and 3 bases from J, with 14 bases between. Through a sample-barcoded 5' primer and a J-beta primer mix, a second PCR was run for roughly 6 to 11 cycles. TCRdb redid the calling of the 5' RACE reads with MiXCR, one entry per CDR3 protein. In the table there are approximately 730,000 distinct CDR3 sequences, about 53% of which are singletons. The TCR comes from an elderly man in good health. The chain couples TRBV24-1 to TRBJ1-2; D perhaps matches TRBD1 (6 bases). Sample: blood. For the CDR3, the DNA is TGTGCCACCAGTGACCCCAGGGGATACGACTATGGCTACACCTTC. Translation gives CATSDPRGYDYGYTF.